Listed here are 11 T cell receptor beta chains from one sample, sequenced in a study of chemoradiotherapy in HPV16-positive cancers. Some clones are missing from TCRdb's copy, which holds only in-frame ones; the method was immunoSEQ multiplex PCR. The sample holds 10,000 to 14,000 clones, 91% seen once. The sequences come from blood, collected from a patient who underwent chemoradiotherapy. The receptor set was obtained from a human donor with HPV-associated anogenital cancer.

This clone is a singleton in its sample. The chain joins TRBV27 to TRBJ1-1; D possibly corresponds to TRBD1 (5 bases). CDR3 length equals 14 residues. Germline values: CDR1 MNHEY, CDR2 SMNVEV (reference sequence). With 6 bases removed from V and 8 bases from J, the gap between germline ends came to 19 bases. CDR3 nucleotides: TGTGCCAGCAGCCCAATTACGGGGCAGAAAGAAGCTTTCTTT. Encoded protein: CASSPITGQKEAFF.

The chain is built from TRBV27 and TRBJ2-7; perhaps TRBD1 as D (6 bases). This CDR3 spans 15 amino acids. Trimming shortened V by 0 bases and J by 5 bases, and 14 bases separated the two germline ends. CDR1 is MNHEY and CDR2 is SMNVEV in the germline V gene (reference sequence). The chain's CDR3 is CASSLSGHLPDEQYF. CDR3 sequence (DNA): TGTGCCAGCAGTTTATCGGGACACCTACCAGACGAGCAGTACTTC.

The chain is built from TRBV5-6 and TRBJ1-4; weak D call: TRBD1 (5 bases). This CDR3 contains 15 residues. The germline gives CDR1 SGHDT, CDR2 YYEEEE. Deletions cut 0 bases from V and 7 bases from J, with 13 bases between. In DNA, the CDR3 is TGTGCCAGCAGCTTGGCGGGCTCTAGGGGTGAAAAACTGTTTTTT. Protein product: CASSLAGSRGEKLFF.

The chain carries TRBV6-6 and TRBJ2-5; D unresolved. The end of the DNA fits TRBJ2-7 better, so the J call may be wrong. CDR3 length equals 11 residues. Germline V lookup: CDR1 MNHNY, CDR2 SVGAGI (reference sequence). The CDR3 loop is CASSYQYEQYF. The CDR3 DNA follows: TGTGCCAGCAGTTACCAGTACGAGCAGTACTTC.

The chain is built from TRBV5-5 and TRBJ1-2, with D tentatively TRBD1 (6 bases). Deletions cut 4 bases from V and 4 bases from J, with 17 bases between. Germline V gives CDR1 SGHKS, CDR2 YYEKEE (reference sequence). CDR3 length: 15 residues. CDR3 region: CASSPPSTGLYGYTF. The CDR3 nucleotides are TGTGCCAGCAGCCCTCCTTCGACAGGTCTCTATGGCTACACCTTC. Full variable domain (rest looked up from reference TRBV5-5 and TRBJ1-2): DAGVTQSPTHLIKTRGQQVTLRCSPISGHKSVSWYQQVLGQGPQFIFQYYEKEERGRGNFPDRFSARQFPNYSSELNVNALLLGDSALYLCASSPPSTGLYGYTFGSGTRLTVV.

The chain uses TRBV5-1 and TRBJ2-2; 7 bases agree with TRBD1. The trim removed 4 bases at V and 3 bases at J, leaving 6 bases unmatched. The CDR3 contains 15 residues. The germline V gene has CDR1 SGHRS and CDR2 YFSETQ. Here the CDR3 reads CASSGRGLDTGELFF. The CDR3 coding sequence is TGCGCCAGCAGCGGCAGGGGGTTGGACACCGGGGAGCTGTTTTTT.

With regard to this clone: The junction differs from germline at one of its ends, possibly a read error. The genes are TRBV4-2 and TRBJ2-3; 8 nucleotides align to TRBD2. Germline CDR1 reads LGHNA; CDR2 reads YNFKEQ. The length of the CDR3 is 16 residues. The CDR3 DNA reads as TGTGCCAGCAACCAACAAGCGGGGGACCCCACAGATACGCAGTATTTT. Its protein product is CASNQQAGDPTDTQYF.

This clone was observed once. The CDR3 DNA follows: TGTGCCAGCAGCTTGGGGAGTGGGGGGTTGGAGACCCAGTACTTC. Translation gives CASSLGSGGLETQYF. The gene calls are TRBV7-2 and TRBJ2-5; D might be TRBD2 (6 bases). CDR1 is SGHTA, CDR2 FQGNSA, per germline. The CDR3 consists of 15 residues. V was clipped by 3 bases and J by 5 bases, with 16 bases between them.

The J gene is TRBJ2-1, the V gene TRBV6-5, with a possible D match to TRBD1 (6 bases). V lost 6 bases, J lost 4 bases, and 16 bases lay in between. The germline gives CDR1 MNHEY, CDR2 SVGAGI. CDR3 length equals 15 residues. The CDR3, as DNA: TGTGCCAGCAGCCTACAGGGCCCTCCTTACAATGAGCAGTTCTTC. It specifies CASSLQGPPYNEQFF.

V is TRBV4-2 and J is TRBJ1-6; a weak D match, TRBD1 (5 bases). Looked up from germline, CDR1 is LGHNA and CDR2 is YNFKEQ. The length of the CDR3 is 15 residues. Between the trimmed V and J ends, which lost 0 bases and 5 bases, there was a span of 8 bases. This CDR3 is CASSQDGGDNSPLHF. CDR3 nucleotides: TGTGCCAGCAGCCAAGACGGAGGGGATAATTCACCCCTCCACTTT.

This clone appeared a single time. This chain links TRBV19 with TRBJ2-7; 8 bases line up with TRBD1. In germline, CDR1 is LNHDA, CDR2 SQIVND (reference sequence). This CDR3 comprises 16 residues. J was trimmed by 1 base and V by 1 base; bases with no gene match: 6. CDR3 in amino acids: CASSIVSGTGSYEQYF. CDR3 nucleotides: TGTGCCAGTAGTATAGTTTCTGGGACAGGTTCCTACGAGCAGTACTTC.